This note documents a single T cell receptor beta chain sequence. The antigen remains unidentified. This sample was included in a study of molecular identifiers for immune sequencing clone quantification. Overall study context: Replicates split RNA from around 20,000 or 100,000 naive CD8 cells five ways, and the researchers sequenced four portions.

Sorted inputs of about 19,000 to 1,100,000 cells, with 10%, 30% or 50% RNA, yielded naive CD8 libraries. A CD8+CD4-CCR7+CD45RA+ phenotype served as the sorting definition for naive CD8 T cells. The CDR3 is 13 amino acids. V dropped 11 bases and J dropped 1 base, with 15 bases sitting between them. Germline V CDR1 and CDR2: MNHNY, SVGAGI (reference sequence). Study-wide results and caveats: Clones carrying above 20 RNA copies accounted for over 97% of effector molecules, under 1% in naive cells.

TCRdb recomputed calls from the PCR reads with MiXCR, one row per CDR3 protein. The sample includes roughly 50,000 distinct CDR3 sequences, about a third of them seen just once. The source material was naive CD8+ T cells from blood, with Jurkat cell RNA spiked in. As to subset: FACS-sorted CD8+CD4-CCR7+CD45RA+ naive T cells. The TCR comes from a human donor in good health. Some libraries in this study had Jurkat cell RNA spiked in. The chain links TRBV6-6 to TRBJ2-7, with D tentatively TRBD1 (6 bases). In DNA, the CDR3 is TGTGCCGGCTCCTGGACAGATTCCTACGAGCAGTACTTC. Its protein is CAGSWTDSYEQYF.